This is a list of T cell receptor beta chains from one sample in a study of vaccination and CD4 T cells after COVID-19. These receptors lack a known antigen. TCRdb reanalysed the PCR reads using MiXCR and keeps one entry per CDR3 protein. The table records roughly 13,000 distinct CDR3 sequences, 40% to 65% of them present only once. The starting material was CD4+ T cells from blood, cultured in vitro, obtained before SARS-CoV-2 vaccination. The receptor source for this set is a human donor who had recovered from COVID-19. Each CDR3 is given with its conserved first and last residue. The order of the fields is V gene, J gene, CDR3 protein.

V gene: TRBV6-2/TRBV6-3
J gene: TRBJ1-1
CDR3 protein: CASSYNLPGEAFF

V gene: TRBV7-2
J gene: TRBJ1-1
CDR3 protein: CASSPTGSRLTEAFF

V gene: TRBV27
J gene: TRBJ2-5
CDR3 protein: CASSVDSGETQYF

V gene: TRBV7-6
J gene: TRBJ2-5
CDR3 protein: CASSLGGAGFQETQYF

V gene: TRBV6-1
J gene: TRBJ1-1
CDR3 protein: CASSELGGTGEAFF

V gene: TRBV6-1
J gene: TRBJ2-7
CDR3 protein: CASSEVPPGQGAHEQYF

V gene: TRBV6-1
J gene: TRBJ1-1
CDR3 protein: CASSATGLAGEAFF

V gene: TRBV7-2
J gene: TRBJ1-2
CDR3 protein: CASSLDKSRARSYTF

V gene: TRBV14
J gene: TRBJ1-1
CDR3 protein: CASSRQANTEAFF

V gene: TRBV10-3
J gene: TRBJ1-2
CDR3 protein: CAISDQFYGYTF

V gene: TRBV15
J gene: TRBJ2-5
CDR3 protein: CATSRVSEETQYF

V gene: TRBV2
J gene: TRBJ1-5
CDR3 protein: CASSVKGDQPQHF

V gene: TRBV2
J gene: TRBJ1-2
CDR3 protein: CASSEATGVQGYTF

V gene: TRBV20-1
J gene: TRBJ1-2
CDR3 protein: CSARRGQDEYGYTF

V gene: TRBV7-2
J gene: TRBJ1-1
CDR3 protein: CASSLEGAPEAFF

V gene: TRBV19
J gene: TRBJ2-2
CDR3 protein: CASSKLAEGTTGELFF

V gene: TRBV20-1
J gene: TRBJ2-7
CDR3 protein: CSATTIAGGRHHEQYF

V gene: TRBV7-8
J gene: TRBJ1-2
CDR3 protein: CASSLSGRVDYGYTF

V gene: TRBV7-2
J gene: TRBJ1-1
CDR3 protein: CASSSIRSMLAEAFF

V gene: TRBV7-2
J gene: TRBJ2-7
CDR3 protein: CASSSRGEQYF

V gene: TRBV5-1
J gene: TRBJ2-2
CDR3 protein: CASSPLGTGELFF

V gene: TRBV2
J gene: TRBJ1-5
CDR3 protein: CASRDRGPLSQPQHF

V gene: TRBV7-9
J gene: TRBJ2-3
CDR3 protein: CASSHEERRDTQYF